This T cell receptor (beta chain) appears in the sequencing data of a study of cytomegalovirus exposure and HLA in healthy donors. Study results and limitations: The study designated about 160 TCR beta chains cytomegalovirus-associated.

The CDR3 extends over 14 amino acids. V lost 0 bases and J lost 6, with 8 bases in between. Germline V gene lookup returns CDR1 MRHNA and CDR2 SNTAGT. Notes on this clone: Its antigen is undetermined.

Libraries were prepared by immunoSEQ multiplex PCR; TCRdb keeps only in-frame clonotypes and omits some of them. The sample includes about 180,000 clones, around nine tenths seen only once; the top ten take approximately 2.5%. The chain joins TRBV6-4 to TRBJ2-2, with D perhaps TRBD2 (5 bases). The material sequenced was PBMCs. The sequence was obtained from a man aged 18 to 30 in good health and CMV-seropositive. CDR3 amino acids: CASSDSGESGELFF. CDR3 DNA: TGTGCCAGCAGTGACTCCGGGGAGTCCGGGGAGCTGTTTTTT.